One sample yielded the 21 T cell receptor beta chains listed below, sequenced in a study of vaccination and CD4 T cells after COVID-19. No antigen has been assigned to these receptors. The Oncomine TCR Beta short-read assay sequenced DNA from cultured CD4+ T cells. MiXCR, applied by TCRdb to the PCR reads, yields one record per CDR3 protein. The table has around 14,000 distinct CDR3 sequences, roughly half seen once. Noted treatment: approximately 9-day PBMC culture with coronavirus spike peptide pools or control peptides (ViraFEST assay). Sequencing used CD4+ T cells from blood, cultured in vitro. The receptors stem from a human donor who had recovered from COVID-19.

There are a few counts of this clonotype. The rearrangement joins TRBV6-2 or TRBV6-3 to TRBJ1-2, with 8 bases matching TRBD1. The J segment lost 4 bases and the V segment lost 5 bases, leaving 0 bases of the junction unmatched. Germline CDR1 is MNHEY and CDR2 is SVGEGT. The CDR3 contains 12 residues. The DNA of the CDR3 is TGTGCCAGCAGTGACAGGGGCTATGGCTACACCTTC. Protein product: CASSDRGYGYTF.

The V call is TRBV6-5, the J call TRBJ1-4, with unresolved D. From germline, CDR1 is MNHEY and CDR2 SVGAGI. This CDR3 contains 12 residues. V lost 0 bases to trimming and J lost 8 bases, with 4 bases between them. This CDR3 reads CASSYSGEKLFF. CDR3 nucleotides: TGTGCCAGCAGTTACTCGGGGGAAAAACTGTTTTTT.

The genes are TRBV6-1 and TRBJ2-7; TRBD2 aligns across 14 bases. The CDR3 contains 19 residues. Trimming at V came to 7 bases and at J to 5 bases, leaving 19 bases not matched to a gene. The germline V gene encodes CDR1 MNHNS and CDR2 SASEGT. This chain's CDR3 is CASTERGTGTSGRRHEQYF. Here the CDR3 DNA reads TGTGCCAGCACCGAGAGGGGAACCGGGACTAGCGGGAGAAGGCACGAGCAGTACTTC.

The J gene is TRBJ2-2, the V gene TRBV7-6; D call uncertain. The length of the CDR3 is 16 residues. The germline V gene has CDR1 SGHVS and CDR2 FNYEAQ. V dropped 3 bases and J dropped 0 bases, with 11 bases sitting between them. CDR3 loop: CASSLHGGSNTGELFF. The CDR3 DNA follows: TGTGCCAGCAGCTTGCATGGCGGTTCGAACACCGGGGAGCTGTTTTTT. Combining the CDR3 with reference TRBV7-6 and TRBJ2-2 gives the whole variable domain GAGVSQSPRYKVTKRGQDVALRCDPISGHVSLYWYRQALGQGPEFLTYFNYEAQQDKSGLPNDRFSAERPEGSISTLTIQRTEQRDSAMYRCASSLHGGSNTGELFFGEGSRLTVL.

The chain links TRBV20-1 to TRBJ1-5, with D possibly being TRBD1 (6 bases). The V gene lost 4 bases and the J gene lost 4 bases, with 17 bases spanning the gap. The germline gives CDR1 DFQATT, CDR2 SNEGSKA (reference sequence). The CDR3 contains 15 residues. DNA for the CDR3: TGCAGTGCTAAGGGGGGGGGGCAGGTAAATCAGCCCCAGCATTTT. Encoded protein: CSAKGGGQVNQPQHF.

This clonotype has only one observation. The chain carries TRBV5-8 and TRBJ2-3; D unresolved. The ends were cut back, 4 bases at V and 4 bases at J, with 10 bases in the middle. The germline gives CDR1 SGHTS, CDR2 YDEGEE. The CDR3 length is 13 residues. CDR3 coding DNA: TGTGCCAGCAGCGTTAGAGGTGCAGATACGCAGTATTTT. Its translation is CASSVRGADTQYF.

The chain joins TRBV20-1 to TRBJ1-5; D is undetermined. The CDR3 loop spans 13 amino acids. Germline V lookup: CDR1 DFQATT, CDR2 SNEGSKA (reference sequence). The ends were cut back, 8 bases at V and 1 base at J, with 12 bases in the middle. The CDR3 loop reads CSTTFQSNQPQHF. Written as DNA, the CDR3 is TGCAGTACTACCTTTCAGAGCAATCAGCCCCAGCATTTT.

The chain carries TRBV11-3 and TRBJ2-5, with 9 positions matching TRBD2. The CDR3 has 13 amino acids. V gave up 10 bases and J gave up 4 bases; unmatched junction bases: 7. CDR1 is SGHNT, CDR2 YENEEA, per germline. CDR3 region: CATQGGGAETQYF. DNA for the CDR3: TGTGCCACTCAAGGCGGGGGGGCAGAGACCCAGTACTTC.

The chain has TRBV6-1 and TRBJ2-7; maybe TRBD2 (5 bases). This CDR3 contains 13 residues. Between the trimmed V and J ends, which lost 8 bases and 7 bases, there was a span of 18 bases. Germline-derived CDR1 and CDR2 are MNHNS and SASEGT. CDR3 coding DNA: TGTGCCAGCTCCCAAAACGGGGTGCGAGAGCAGTACTTC. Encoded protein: CASSQNGVREQYF.

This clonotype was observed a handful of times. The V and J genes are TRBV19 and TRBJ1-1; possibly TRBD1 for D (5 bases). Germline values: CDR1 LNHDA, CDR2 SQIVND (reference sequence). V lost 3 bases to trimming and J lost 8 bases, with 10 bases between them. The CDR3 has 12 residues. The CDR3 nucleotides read TGTGCCAGTAGTATTGGGGCGGGGGAAGCTTTCTTT. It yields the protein CASSIGAGEAFF.

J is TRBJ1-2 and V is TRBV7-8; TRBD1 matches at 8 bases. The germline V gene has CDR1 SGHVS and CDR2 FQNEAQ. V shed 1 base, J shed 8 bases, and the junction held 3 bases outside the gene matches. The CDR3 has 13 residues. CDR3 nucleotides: TGTGCCAGCAGCTTAGGGACAGGGAACGGCTACACCTTC. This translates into CASSLGTGNGYTF.

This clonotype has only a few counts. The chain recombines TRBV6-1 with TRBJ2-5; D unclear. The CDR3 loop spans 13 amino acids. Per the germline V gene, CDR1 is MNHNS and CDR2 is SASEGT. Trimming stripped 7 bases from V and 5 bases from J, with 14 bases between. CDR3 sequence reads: CASTSIRRETQYF. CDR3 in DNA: TGTGCCAGCACATCTATCCGCCGGGAGACCCAGTACTTC.

The CDR3 here is CASSGGAGGRRETQYF. The CDR3 DNA reads as TGTGCCAGCAGCGGGGGAGCGGGGGGGCGGAGAGAGACCCAGTACTTC. The rearrangement joins TRBV7-2 to TRBJ2-5, with TRBD2 matching 10 bases. The CDR3 sequence is 16 residues long. J gave up 4 bases and V 5 bases, and 10 bases lay outside the gene matches. Germline CDR1 and CDR2: SGHTA and FQGNSA.

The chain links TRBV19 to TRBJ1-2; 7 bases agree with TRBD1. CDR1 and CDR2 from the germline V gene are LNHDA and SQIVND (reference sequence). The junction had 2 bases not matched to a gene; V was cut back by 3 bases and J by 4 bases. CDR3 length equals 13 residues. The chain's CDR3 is CASSIRTGYGYTF. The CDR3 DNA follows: TGTGCCAGTAGTATTCGGACAGGCTATGGCTACACCTTC.

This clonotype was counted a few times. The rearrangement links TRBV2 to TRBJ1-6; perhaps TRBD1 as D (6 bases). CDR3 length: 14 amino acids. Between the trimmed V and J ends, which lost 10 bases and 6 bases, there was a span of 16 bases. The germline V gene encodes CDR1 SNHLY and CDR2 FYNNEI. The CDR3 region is CAIFFPDSNSPLHF. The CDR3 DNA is TGTGCCATCTTTTTCCCGGACAGTAATTCACCCCTCCACTTT.

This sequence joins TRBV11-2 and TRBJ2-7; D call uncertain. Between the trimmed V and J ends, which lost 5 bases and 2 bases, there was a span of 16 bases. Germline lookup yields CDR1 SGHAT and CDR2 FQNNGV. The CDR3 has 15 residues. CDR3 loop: CASSPLPATTYEQYF. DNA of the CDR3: TGTGCCAGCAGCCCCCTGCCGGCAACTACCTACGAGCAGTACTTC. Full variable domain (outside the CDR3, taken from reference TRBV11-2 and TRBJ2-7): EAGVAQSPRYKIIEKRQSVAFWCNPISGHATLYWYQQILGQGPKLLIQFQNNGVVDDSQLPKDRFSAERLKGVDSTLKIQPAKLEDSAVYLCASSPLPATTYEQYFGPGTRLTVT.

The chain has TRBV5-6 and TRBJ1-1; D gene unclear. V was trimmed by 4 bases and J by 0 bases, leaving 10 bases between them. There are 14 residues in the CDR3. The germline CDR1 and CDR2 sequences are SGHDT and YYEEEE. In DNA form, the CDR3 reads TGTGCCAGCAGCACTAGACCTTTGAACACTGAAGCTTTCTTT. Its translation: CASSTRPLNTEAFF.

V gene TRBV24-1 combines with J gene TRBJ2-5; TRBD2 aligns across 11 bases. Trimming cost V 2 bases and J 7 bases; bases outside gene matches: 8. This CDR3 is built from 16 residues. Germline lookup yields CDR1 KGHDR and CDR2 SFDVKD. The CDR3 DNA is TGTGCCACCAGTGATTCGGGACTAGCGGACCTGGGGACCCAGTACTTC. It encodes CATSDSGLADLGTQYF.

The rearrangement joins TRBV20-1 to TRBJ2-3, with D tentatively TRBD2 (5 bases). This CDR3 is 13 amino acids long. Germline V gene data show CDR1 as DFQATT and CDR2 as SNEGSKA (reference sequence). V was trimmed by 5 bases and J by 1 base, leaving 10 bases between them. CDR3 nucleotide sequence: TGCAGTGCTCGGAGGAAGGGCACAGATACGCAGTATTTT. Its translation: CSARRKGTDTQYF.

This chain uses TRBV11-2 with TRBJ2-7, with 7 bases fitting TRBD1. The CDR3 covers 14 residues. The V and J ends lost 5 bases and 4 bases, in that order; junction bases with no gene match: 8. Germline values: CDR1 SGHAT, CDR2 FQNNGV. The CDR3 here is CASSLYRGAYEQYF. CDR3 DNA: TGTGCCAGCAGCCTCTACAGGGGAGCGTACGAGCAGTACTTC.

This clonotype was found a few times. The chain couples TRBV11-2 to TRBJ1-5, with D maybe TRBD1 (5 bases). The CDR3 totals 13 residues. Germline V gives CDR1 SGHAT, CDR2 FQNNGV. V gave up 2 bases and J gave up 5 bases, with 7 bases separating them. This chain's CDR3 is CASSLIRDQPQHF. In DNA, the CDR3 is TGTGCCAGCAGCTTAATCAGGGATCAGCCCCAGCATTTT.